The 16 T cell receptor beta chains below come from one sample, sequenced in a study of OX40 agonist ivuxolimab in advanced cancers. This table comes from immunoSEQ multiplex PCR, and its TCRdb copy is limited to in-frame clones, with some not included. Of roughly 80,000 clones in the sample, 80% to 90% were seen once. The sample in question was CD4+ or CD8+ T cells sorted from blood, obtained in a trial of the OX40 agonist ivuxolimab. Receptor source: an adult with an advanced solid tumor such as melanoma, head and neck, liver or kidney cancer.

The V call is TRBV10-2, the J call TRBJ2-2; D possibly matches TRBD1 or TRBD2 (5 bases each). This CDR3 is 16 amino acids long. V was shortened by 3 bases and J by 6 bases, with 17 bases between the two germline ends. Germline V CDR1 and CDR2: WSHSY, SAAADI. The CDR3 protein is CASSDQVGAGSGELFF. The CDR3 DNA reads TGCGCCAGCAGTGATCAGGTCGGGGCTGGCTCCGGGGAGCTGTTTTTT.

The chain has TRBV5-1 and TRBJ1-1; maybe TRBD1 (5 bases). Trimming took off 4 bases at V and 4 bases at J, with 14 bases between the two ends. This CDR3 is 14 amino acids long. Germline values: CDR1 SGHRS, CDR2 YFSETQ. The CDR3 spells CASSLGPGGTEAFF. The DNA of the CDR3 is TGCGCCAGCAGCCTCGGGCCCGGGGGCACTGAAGCTTTCTTT.

This clone was counted only a few times. This CDR3 is also generated by other DNA sequences in the sample. The rearrangement links TRBV7-2 to TRBJ2-3; no definite D call. The V gene's germline CDR1 is SGHTA and CDR2 FQGNSA. The CDR3 is 13 residues long. The V end was cut by 0 bases, the J end by 3 bases, with 4 bases between. CDR3 region: CASSLARTDTQYF. The CDR3 nucleotides read TGTGCCAGCAGCTTAGCCCGTACAGATACGCAGTATTTT. Drawing the rest from reference TRBV7-2 and TRBJ2-3, the complete variable domain is GAGVSQSPSNKVTEKGKDVELRCDPISGHTALYWYRQSLGQGLEFLIYFQGNSAPDKSGLPSDRFSAERTGGSVSTLTIQRTQQEDSAVYLCASSLARTDTQYFGPGTRLTVL.

The J gene is TRBJ1-4, the V gene TRBV6-6; D is unresolved. CDR1 is MNHNY, CDR2 SVGAGI, per germline (reference sequence). This CDR3 is 14 amino acids long. Trimming shortened V by 6 bases and J by 0 bases, and 8 bases separated the two germline ends. CDR3 in DNA: TGTGCCAGCAGCCGCGTGGCAACTAATGAAAAACTGTTTTTT. Its translation is CASSRVATNEKLFF.

The CDR3 DNA is TGCGCCAGCTTCACAGGGAGTAGAAGCACAGATACGCAGTATTTT. Its protein product is CASFTGSRSTDTQYF. V and J are TRBV5-1 and TRBJ2-3, with D tentatively TRBD1 (6 bases). V lost 7 bases and J 0 bases, leaving 15 bases between the germline ends. Germline assignment: CDR1 SGHRS and CDR2 YFSETQ. CDR3 length: 15 residues.

The chain recombines TRBV18 with TRBJ2-1, with 9 bases aligning to TRBD1. V shed 3 bases, J shed 5 bases, and the junction held 5 bases outside the gene matches. Germline-derived CDR1 and CDR2 are KGHSH and LQKENI. This CDR3 has 15 amino acids. CDR3 sequence (DNA): TGTGCCAGCTCACCGGGACAGGGTCGAAACAATGAGCAGTTCTTC. Translation: CASSPGQGRNNEQFF.

J is TRBJ2-6 and V is TRBV6-1; perhaps TRBD2 as D (5 bases). The CDR3 loop spans 14 amino acids. Trimming cost V 8 bases and J 1 base, with 9 bases left between them. Looked up from germline, CDR1 is MNHNS and CDR2 is SASEGT. The CDR3 reads CASGRRSGANVLTF. The CDR3, as DNA: TGTGCCAGCGGGAGAAGGTCTGGGGCCAACGTCCTGACTTTC.

This clone was detected once. The J gene is TRBJ2-7, the V gene TRBV28, with D possibly called TRBD1 or TRBD2 (5 bases each). The germline CDR1 and CDR2 sequences are MDHEN and SYDVKM. CDR3 length: 14 amino acids. The V gene lost 4 bases and the J gene lost 6 bases, with 16 bases spanning the gap. CDR3 loop: CASSSPPWGSEQYF. CDR3 in DNA: TGTGCCAGCAGTTCACCCCCTTGGGGGAGCGAGCAGTACTTC.

This clone came up once. The chain carries TRBV6-5 and TRBJ2-7; TRBD1 matches at 10 bases. V shed 5 bases and J 1 base; nucleotides not matched to a gene: 5. CDR1 and CDR2 (germline): MNHEY, SVGAGI. This CDR3 contains 15 residues. The CDR3 bases are TGTGCCAGCAGTCCTCCGGGACAGGGGTCCTACGAGCAGTACTTC. Its translation is CASSPPGQGSYEQYF.

This chain joins TRBV9 and TRBJ1-4; the match to TRBD1 covers 7 bases. Losses at the gene ends were 1 base for V and 5 bases for J; bases not matched to a gene: 5. CDR3 length: 15 residues. From germline, CDR1 is SGDLS and CDR2 YYNGEE. The DNA of the CDR3 is TGTGCCAGCAGCGTAAGGCAGGGGGAGAATGAAAAACTGTTTTTT. Its protein is CASSVRQGENEKLFF.

The rearrangement joins TRBV7-2 to TRBJ2-7, with 8 positions matching TRBD2. The CDR3 is 15 residues long. Trimming removed 1 base from V and 0 bases from J; junction bases left unmatched: 2. Per germline, CDR1 SGHTA and CDR2 FQGNSA. The CDR3 DNA is TGTGCCAGCAGCTTAGACGGGGGGGGCTCCTACGAGCAGTACTTC. It translates to CASSLDGGGSYEQYF. The entire variable domain, with the rest obtained from reference TRBV7-2 and TRBJ2-7, is as follows: GAGVSQSPSNKVTEKGKDVELRCDPISGHTALYWYRQSLGQGLEFLIYFQGNSAPDKSGLPSDRFSAERTGGSVSTLTIQRTQQEDSAVYLCASSLDGGGSYEQYFGPGTRLTVT.

The chain carries TRBV2 and TRBJ2-2; a possible D gene is TRBD2 (7 bases). The CDR3 contains 15 residues. Deletions cut 4 bases from V and 5 bases from J, with 14 bases between. Germline V CDR1 and CDR2: SNHLY, FYNNEI. The CDR3 is CASSGGGRGTGELFF. The CDR3, as DNA: TGTGCCAGCAGTGGCGGTGGGAGGGGGACCGGGGAGCTGTTTTTT.

The rearrangement uses TRBV2 and TRBJ1-5, with TRBD1 identical over 9 bases. Germline CDR1 SNHLY, CDR2 FYNNEI. The CDR3 loop spans 13 amino acids. J was trimmed by 9 bases and V by 9 bases; bases with no gene match: 9. CDR3 region: CASTGQGSMPQHF. DNA of the CDR3: TGTGCCAGTACCGGACAGGGGTCTATGCCCCAGCATTTT.

The rearrangement joins TRBV6-4 to TRBJ1-1; D gene ambiguous. Germline CDR1 is MRHNA and CDR2 is SNTAGT. V lost 3 bases to trimming and J lost 2 bases, with 7 bases between them. The CDR3 has 13 residues. CDR3 DNA sequence: TGTGCCAGCAGTGAAGTTTATAACACTGAAGCTTTCTTT. Translated: CASSEVYNTEAFF.

CDR3: CASSPPQGRGAYEQYF. The CDR3 nucleotides read TGTGCCAGCTCACCACCCCAGGGTCGCGGGGCATACGAGCAGTACTTC. The rearrangement joins TRBV18 to TRBJ2-7; TRBD2 is a possible D gene (6 bases). The V end was cut by 0 bases, the J end by 4 bases, with 16 bases between. Germline CDR1 is KGHSH and CDR2 is LQKENI. The CDR3 is 16 amino acids.

The count of this clone is one. The chain couples TRBV28 to TRBJ1-4; TRBD1 is a possible D gene (6 bases). This CDR3 has 14 amino acids. Deletions cut 8 bases from V and 5 bases from J, with 15 bases between. CDR1 and CDR2 from the germline V gene are MDHEN and SYDVKM. CDR3 nucleotide sequence: TGTGCCAGCCACGCGGGAGGGGGGAATGAAAAACTGTTTTTT. Translation gives CASHAGGGNEKLFF.